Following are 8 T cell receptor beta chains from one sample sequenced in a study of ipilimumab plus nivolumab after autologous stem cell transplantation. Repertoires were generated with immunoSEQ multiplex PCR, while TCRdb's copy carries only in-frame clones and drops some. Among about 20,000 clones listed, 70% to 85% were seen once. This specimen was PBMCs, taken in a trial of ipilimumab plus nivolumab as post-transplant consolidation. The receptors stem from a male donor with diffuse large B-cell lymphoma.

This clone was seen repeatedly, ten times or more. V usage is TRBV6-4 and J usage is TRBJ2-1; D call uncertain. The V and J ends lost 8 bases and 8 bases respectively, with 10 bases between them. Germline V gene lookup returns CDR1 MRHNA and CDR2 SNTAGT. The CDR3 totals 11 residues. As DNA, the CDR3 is TGTGCCAGCGGTCCTCTAGATGAGCAGTTCTTC. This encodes CASGPLDEQFF.

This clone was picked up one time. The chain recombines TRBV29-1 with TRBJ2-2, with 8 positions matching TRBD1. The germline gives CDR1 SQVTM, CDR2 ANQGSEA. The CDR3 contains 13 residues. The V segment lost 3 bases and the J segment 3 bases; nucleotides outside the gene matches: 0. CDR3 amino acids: CSVDRGHTGELFF. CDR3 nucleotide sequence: TGCAGCGTTGACAGGGGGCACACCGGGGAGCTGTTTTTT.

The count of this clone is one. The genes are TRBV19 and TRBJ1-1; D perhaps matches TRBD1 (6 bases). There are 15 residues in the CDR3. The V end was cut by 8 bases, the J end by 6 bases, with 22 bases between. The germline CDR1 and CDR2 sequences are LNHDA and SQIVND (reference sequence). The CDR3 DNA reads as TGTGCCAGTGTAAAGTCGGACAGACTTTCGGCTGAAGCTTTCTTT. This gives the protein CASVKSDRLSAEAFF.

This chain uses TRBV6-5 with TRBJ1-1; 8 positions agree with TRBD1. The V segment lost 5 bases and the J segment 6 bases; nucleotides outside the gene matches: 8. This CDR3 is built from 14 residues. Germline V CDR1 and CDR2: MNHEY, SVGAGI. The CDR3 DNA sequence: TGTGCCAGCAGTACCTACAGGGGGATGGCTGAAGCTTTCTTT. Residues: CASSTYRGMAEAFF.

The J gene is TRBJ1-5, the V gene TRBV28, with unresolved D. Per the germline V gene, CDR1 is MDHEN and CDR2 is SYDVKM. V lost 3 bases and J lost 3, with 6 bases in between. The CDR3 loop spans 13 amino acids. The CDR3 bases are TGTGCCAGCAGTTTCCGAAACAATCAGCCCCAGCATTTT. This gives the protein CASSFRNNQPQHF.

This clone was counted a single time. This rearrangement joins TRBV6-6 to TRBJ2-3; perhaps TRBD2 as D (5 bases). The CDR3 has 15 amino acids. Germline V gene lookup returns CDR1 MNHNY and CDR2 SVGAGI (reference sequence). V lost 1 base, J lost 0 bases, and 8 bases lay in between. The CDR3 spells CASSYFSSSTDTQYF. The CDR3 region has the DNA TGTGCCAGCAGTTACTTTTCTAGCAGCACAGATACGCAGTATTTT.

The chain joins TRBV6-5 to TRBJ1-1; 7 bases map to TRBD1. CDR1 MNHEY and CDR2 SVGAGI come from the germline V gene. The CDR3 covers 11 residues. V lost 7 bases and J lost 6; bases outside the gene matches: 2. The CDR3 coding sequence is TGTGCCAGCAACAGGGGCGCTGAAGCTTTCTTT. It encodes CASNRGAEAFF.

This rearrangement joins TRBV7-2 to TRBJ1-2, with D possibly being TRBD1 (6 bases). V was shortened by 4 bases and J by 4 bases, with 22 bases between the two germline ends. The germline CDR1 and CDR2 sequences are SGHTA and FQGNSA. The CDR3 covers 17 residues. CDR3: CASSSPPGTPSSYGYTF. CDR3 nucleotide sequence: TGTGCCAGCAGCTCCCCTCCAGGGACACCGAGTAGCTATGGCTACACCTTC.